This T cell receptor (beta chain) derives from a study of T cells in Graves' hyperthyroidism and ophthalmopathy. This clonotype was counted many times. What it recognizes is unknown. Fresh 10 ml peripheral blood yielded PBMCs. The source material, RNA transcripts, was used to amplify TCR beta CDR3 regions. During a first-round RT-PCR of the TCR CDR3, the HTBI primer set was used. TCRdb used MiXCR to reprocess the multiplex PCR reads, holding one entry per CDR3 protein. The table shows hundreds of thousands of distinct CDR3 sequences, with about 20% occurring only once. The V end was cut by 0 bases, the J end by 3 bases, with 12 bases between. Looked up from germline, CDR1 is LGHDT and CDR2 is YNNKEL (reference sequence). This CDR3 spans 16 amino acids. Study-wide points: Ophthalmopathy prediction by the model preceded onset by a median approximately six months.

The source of this sequence is a man aged 35-49 years with Graves' ophthalmopathy. V is TRBV3-1 and J is TRBJ1-5, with no clear D. Sequencing was performed on blood. The CDR3 DNA follows: TGTGCCAGCAGCCAAGATTCGCGGGGTTTCAATCAGCCCCAGCATTTT. This encodes CASSQDSRGFNQPQHF.